The 20 T cell receptor beta chains reported below all come from one sample, sequenced in a study of CD8 T cells in ankylosing spondylitis. MiXCR, applied by TCRdb to the 5' RACE reads, yields one record per CDR3 protein. The data contain 350,000 or so distinct CDR3 sequences, about 15% of them singletons. The specimen sequenced was blood, either unsorted or a sorted T cell fraction (not recorded which). These receptors all stem from a male donor with ankylosing spondylitis or in good health (not recorded which).

This clonotype was observed a few times. The J gene is TRBJ2-3, the V gene TRBV7-6; maybe TRBD1 (6 bases). The CDR3 is 16 residues long. Germline CDR1 SGHVS, CDR2 FNYEAQ. The V and J ends lost 4 bases and 0 bases respectively, with 14 bases between them. CDR3 in amino acids: CASSSPTGSSTDTQYF. The DNA for the CDR3 is TGTGCCAGCAGCTCTCCGACAGGATCTAGCACAGATACGCAGTATTTT. The variable domain in full, with the rest retrieved from reference TRBV7-6 and TRBJ2-3, is GAGVSQSPRYKVTKRGQDVALRCDPISGHVSLYWYRQALGQGPEFLTYFNYEAQQDKSGLPNDRFSAERPEGSISTLTIQRTEQRDSAMYRCASSSPTGSSTDTQYFGPGTRLTVL.

The table lists this clonotype with many counts. J is TRBJ2-2 and V is TRBV5-1, with D perhaps matching TRBD2 (5 bases). The V gene's germline CDR1 is SGHRS and CDR2 YFSETQ. The V and J ends lost 1 base and 8 bases respectively, with 12 bases between them. The CDR3 consists of 14 residues. The CDR3, as DNA: TGCGCCAGCAGCTTGTCCGGGGAGCAGGGGGAGCTGTTTTTT. It codes for CASSLSGEQGELFF.

The sample holds a few counts of this clonotype. The chain has TRBV4-1 and TRBJ2-2, with 7 bases that match TRBD2. The CDR3 has 17 amino acids. Germline CDR1 and CDR2: MGHRA and YSYEKL. The trim removed 3 bases at V and 0 bases at J, leaving 7 bases unmatched. For the CDR3, the DNA is TGCGCCAGCAGCCAGGCGGCCGGGACTACGAACACCGGGGAGCTGTTTTTT. Protein sequence: CASSQAAGTTNTGELFF.

This clonotype was seen a few times. The V gene is TRBV10-3, the J gene TRBJ2-7; D may be TRBD2 (7 bases). With 4 bases removed from V and 2 bases from J, the gap between germline ends came to 12 bases. CDR1 is ENHRY and CDR2 is SYGVKD in the germline V gene. CDR3 length: 14 amino acids. CDR3 loop: CAISGGGGPYEQYF. CDR3 nucleotides: TGTGCCATCAGTGGGGGGGGCGGTCCCTACGAGCAGTACTTC.

The J gene is TRBJ2-7, the V gene TRBV7-2; weak D call: TRBD2 (5 bases). The V gene lost 5 bases and the J gene lost 3 bases, with 14 bases spanning the gap. CDR1 SGHTA and CDR2 FQGNSA come from the germline V gene. This CDR3 has 14 amino acids. Here the CDR3 reads CASSTSGNSYEQYF. Written as DNA, the CDR3 is TGTGCCAGCAGCACCTCCGGGAATAGCTACGAGCAGTACTTC.

The rearrangement uses TRBV29-1 and TRBJ1-1; tentatively, D is TRBD1 (6 bases). Germline lookup yields CDR1 SQVTM and CDR2 ANQGSEA. V was clipped by 4 bases and J by 5 bases, with 17 bases between them. The CDR3 contains 14 residues. This chain's CDR3 is CSVVVRGRRTEAFF. CDR3 coding DNA: TGCAGCGTTGTTGTTCGGGGGCGTAGGACTGAAGCTTTCTTT.

In its sample, this clonotype was seen many times. V is TRBV7-8 and J is TRBJ2-1; no clear D gene. The CDR3 extends over 15 amino acids. Looked up from germline, CDR1 is SGHVS and CDR2 is FQNEAQ. V gave up 2 bases and J gave up 0 bases, with 8 bases separating them. The chain's CDR3 is CASSLSVSSYNEQFF. CDR3 nucleotide sequence: TGTGCCAGCAGCTTAAGTGTTAGCTCCTACAATGAGCAGTTCTTC.

This clonotype was counted ten times or more. One junction end does not reproduce the germline sequence, and a read error may be involved. The chain couples TRBV7-8 to TRBJ1-6; D gene uncertain. CDR3 length equals 11 residues. Germline V CDR1 and CDR2: SGHVS, FQNEAQ. The CDR3 here is CASSNNSPLHF. DNA for the CDR3: TGTGCCAGCTCCAATAATTCACCCCTCCACTTT.

The count of this clonotype is one. V usage is TRBV29-1 and J usage is TRBJ2-5; D call uncertain. V lost 2 bases, J lost 5 bases, and 9 bases lay in between. The CDR3 covers 12 residues. The germline V gene has CDR1 SQVTM and CDR2 ANQGSEA. In nucleotides, the CDR3 is TGCAGCGTTGAACCGACTCGGGAGACCCAGTACTTC. The encoded protein is CSVEPTRETQYF. The complete variable domain, with remaining parts taken from reference TRBV29-1 and TRBJ2-5, reads SAVISQKPSRDICQRGTSLTIQCQVDSQVTMMFWYRQQPGQSLTLIATANQGSEATYESGFVIDKFPISRPNLTFSTLTVSNMSPEDSSIYLCSVEPTRETQYFGPGTRLLVL.

Remarks on this clonotype: The junction departs from the called germline gene at one end, perhaps through a read error. The genes are TRBV20-1 and TRBJ1-2, with 11 nucleotides matching TRBD1. There are 12 residues in the CDR3. Germline V CDR1 and CDR2: DFQATT, SNEGSKA (reference sequence). CDR3 region: CSAADRGPGTRF. The CDR3 DNA sequence: TGCAGTGCTGCGGACAGGGGGCCTGGGACCCGCTTC.

This clonotype was seen only a few times. This chain uses TRBV7-2 with TRBJ1-1, with TRBD1 as a possible D gene (5 bases). From germline, CDR1 is SGHTA and CDR2 FQGNSA. Trimming took 4 bases from V and 5 from J, leaving 11 bases between them. The CDR3 covers 13 residues. CDR3: CASSSARGTEAFF. The CDR3 DNA reads as TGTGCCAGCAGCTCCGCCCGGGGGACTGAAGCTTTCTTT.

This chain joins TRBV10-2 and TRBJ1-4, with 7 positions matching TRBD1. Trimming took 1 base from V and 4 from J; bases not matched to a gene: 6. CDR3 length: 16 amino acids. The germline V gene has CDR1 WSHSY and CDR2 SAAADI. CDR3 nucleotides: TGCGCCAGCAGTGAGTACACAGGGGATTTTAATGAAAAACTGTTTTTT. Amino acids: CASSEYTGDFNEKLFF.

Many counts were recorded for this clonotype. J is TRBJ1-3 and V is TRBV6-1; TRBD1 agrees at 7 bases. The germline V gene encodes CDR1 MNHNS and CDR2 SASEGT. The CDR3 is 15 residues long. V lost 6 bases to trimming and J lost 3 bases; unmatched junction nucleotides: 8. CDR3 residues: CASSPSGGGGNTIYF. In nucleotides, the CDR3 is TGTGCCAGCAGCCCGTCAGGGGGAGGTGGAAACACCATATATTTT.

The CDR3 loop reads CASSEGLAGGNTQYF. The CDR3, as DNA: TGCGCCAGCAGCGAGGGACTAGCGGGAGGGAATACGCAGTATTTT. The chain joins TRBV5-1 to TRBJ2-3; 16 positions agree with TRBD2. Germline V gene data show CDR1 as SGHRS and CDR2 as YFSETQ. V was pared by 4 bases and J by 7 bases, with 3 bases of the junction left unmatched. The CDR3 loop spans 15 amino acids. Full variable domain (outside the CDR3, taken from reference TRBV5-1 and TRBJ2-3): KAGVTQTPRYLIKTRGQQVTLSCSPISGHRSVSWYQQTPGQGLQFLFEYFSETQRNKGNFPGRFSGRQFSNSRSEMNVSTLELGDSALYLCASSEGLAGGNTQYFGPGTRLTVL.

This clonotype was recorded a few times. V usage is TRBV6-5 and J usage is TRBJ1-1; D gene unclear. This CDR3 region has 15 residues. Trimming stripped 4 bases from V and 5 bases from J, with 17 bases between. The germline CDR1 and CDR2 sequences are MNHEY and SVGAGI. This chain's CDR3 is CASSSLAEGGTEAFF. The CDR3 nucleotides are TGTGCCAGCAGTTCTTTGGCGGAGGGAGGAACTGAAGCTTTCTTT.

This rearrangement joins TRBV9 to TRBJ2-3; TRBD2 aligns across 8 bases. With 0 bases clipped from V and 2 bases from J, the junction kept 5 bases outside the gene matches. CDR3 length: 16 amino acids. Germline CDR1 and CDR2: SGDLS and YYNGEE. In DNA form, the CDR3 reads TGTGCCAGCAGCGTAGGGGCTAGCGGGTTCACAGATACGCAGTATTTT. This sequence encodes CASSVGASGFTDTQYF. The entire variable domain, with the rest obtained from reference TRBV9 and TRBJ2-3, is as follows: DSGVTQTPKHLITATGQRVTLRCSPRSGDLSVYWYQQSLDQGLQFLIQYYNGEERAKGNILERFSAQQFPDLHSELNLSSLELGDSALYFCASSVGASGFTDTQYFGPGTRLTVL.

This chain connects TRBV12-3 or TRBV12-4 to TRBJ2-2; D possibly corresponds to TRBD2 (5 bases). The CDR3 is 14 residues long. Trimming pared 5 bases from V and 0 bases from J, leaving 7 bases between. Here the CDR3 reads CASSGSANTGELFF. The CDR3 region has the DNA TGTGCCAGCAGTGGGAGCGCGAACACCGGGGAGCTGTTTTTT.

At least ten counts were recorded for this clonotype. The rearrangement joins TRBV5-1 to TRBJ2-3; unclear D gene. V was trimmed by 0 bases and J by 6 bases, leaving 11 bases between them. Germline CDR1 SGHRS, CDR2 YFSETQ. CDR3 length: 14 residues. The DNA of the CDR3 is TGCGCCAGCAGCTTGGACGGCGGATGGGATACGCAGTATTTT. Translation gives CASSLDGGWDTQYF.

V is TRBV29-1 and J is TRBJ2-7, with D tentatively TRBD1 or TRBD2 (5 bases each). The length of the CDR3 is 17 residues. Germline-derived CDR1 and CDR2 are SQVTM and ANQGSEA. The ends were cut back, 5 bases at V and 6 bases at J, with 29 bases in the middle. CDR3 coding DNA: TGCAGCGTTCGTTCCCTCGGTAGTGGCTCGAGGGGCGGCGAGCAGTACTTC. Translation gives CSVRSLGSGSRGGEQYF.

The rearrangement uses TRBV20-1 and TRBJ2-3, with TRBD2 identical over 8 bases. Germline CDR1 is DFQATT and CDR2 is SNEGSKA (reference sequence). Trimming took 3 bases from V and 4 from J; bases not matched to a gene: 6. The length of the CDR3 is 14 residues. The CDR3 loop is CSASGLAGPDTQYF. In nucleotides, the CDR3 is TGCAGTGCTAGTGGCCTAGCGGGTCCAGATACGCAGTATTTT.